The rows below give T cell receptor beta chains drawn from one sample of a study of T cell responses to AZD1222 COVID-19 vaccine. The data were produced by immunoSEQ multiplex PCR, yet TCRdb's version contains in-frame clones alone and is incomplete. The sample lists approximately 180,000 clones; 85% to 90% were seen once. Sequencing used peripheral blood, obtained on day 0 of AZD1222 vaccination. Source of these receptors: an adult in good health. Both conserved end residues are part of each CDR3. The D gene is left open where the match is weak. Not all rows give a size; the values are once, few, many and, for expanded clones, a class.

>TRBV5-1|-|-|TRBJ1-6
TGCGCCAGCAGCTTGGATCGGGCATCTAATTCACCCCTCCACTTT
CASSLDRASNSPLHF
>TRBV19|-|-|TRBJ1-1
TGTGCCAGTAGTAGGAACACTGAAGCTTTCTTT
CASSRNTEAFF
>TRBV5-6|-|-|TRBJ2-7
TGTGCCAGCAGCTTGACCGGGCCCGAGGTTTACTACGAGCAGTACTTC
CASSLTGPEVYYEQYF
>TRBV4-1|TRBD2|-|TRBJ2-1
TGCGCCAGCAGCCAACCCAGGCCTCGGGGGGTATCCTACAATGAGCAGTTCTTC
CASSQPRPRGVSYNEQFF
>TRBV5-6|TRBD1|-|TRBJ1-2
TGTGCCAGCAGCAAGGACAGGGGGCTAAGCGGCTACACCTTC
CASSKDRGLSGYTF
>TRBV19|-|-|TRBJ2-7
TGTGCCAGTAGTCATGGGGTGGGAGCCCCCGAAGGGGAGCAGTACTTC
CASSHGVGAPEGEQYF
>TRBV27|-|few|TRBJ2-7
TGTGCCAGCAGTCGCAGCCCCACAGGAGACCCCTACGAGCAGTACTTC
CASSRSPTGDPYEQYF
>TRBV30|-|-|TRBJ1-6
TGTGCCTGGAGCACTGGGGGAGGAGATTCACCCCTCCACTTT
CAWSTGGGDSPLHF
>TRBV27|TRBD1|-|TRBJ1-2
TGTGCCAGCAGTTTAGGAGGTCCGGGACAGTACTATGGCTACACCTTC
CASSLGGPGQYYGYTF
>TRBV7-2|TRBD2|-|TRBJ2-3
TGTGCCAGCAGCTTTAGCGGGAGGGCGACAGATACGCAGTATTTT
CASSFSGRATDTQYF
>TRBV5-1|TRBD2|-|TRBJ2-1
TGCGCCAGCAACCCGGGACTAGGGCTTTACAATGAGCAGTTCTTC
CASNPGLGLYNEQFF
>TRBV6-5|-|-|TRBJ1-6
TGTGCCAGCAGTTACTCGACTGGACACTATAATTCACCCCTCCACTTT
CASSYSTGHYNSPLHF
>TRBV5-4|-|few|TRBJ1-5
TGTGCCAGCAGTCCGGGCCCGAATCAGCCCCAGCATTTT
CASSPGPNQPQHF
>TRBV6-6|-|-|TRBJ2-5
TGTGCCAGTGCCGGCGCCCCGAGAGAGACCCAGTACTTC
CASAGAPRETQYF
>TRBV28|TRBD1|few|TRBJ2-1
TGTGCCAGCAGTTTGGGGGGGACAGGGGGCCGGTTTGAGTTCTTC
CASSLGGTGGRFEFF
>TRBV7-2|-|-|TRBJ2-7
TGTGCCAGCAACTTAGACGGCAGGGCCTACGAGCAGTACTTC
CASNLDGRAYEQYF
>TRBV2|-|-|TRBJ2-1
TGTGCCAGCAGTGTGGTAGCGGCTTACAATGAGCAGTTCTTC
CASSVVAAYNEQFF
>TRBV6-5|TRBD1|-|TRBJ1-2
TGTGCCAGGGGAAACAGGGGGGGTGGCTACACCTTC
CARGNRGGGYTF
>TRBV11-2|-|-|TRBJ2-3
TGTGCCAGCAGCTTCAGGGACGGCACAGATACGCAGTATTTT
CASSFRDGTDTQYF
>TRBV30|-|-|TRBJ1-5
TGTGCCTGGAGTGTCAGGGATCAGCCCCAGCATTTT
CAWSVRDQPQHF
>TRBV5-1|TRBD1|-|TRBJ2-7
TGCGCCAGCAGCTTGGTGGGACAGGGAGGCGCGGGAGAGCAGTACTTC
CASSLVGQGGAGEQYF
>TRBV29-1|-|-|TRBJ2-2
TGCAGCGCCGGTCAGGGTATCGGGGAGCTGTTTTTT
CSAGQGIGELFF
>TRBV6-5|-|-|TRBJ1-2
TGTGCCAGCACCGGAAGAACACCTAACTATGGCTACACCTTC
CASTGRTPNYGYTF
>TRBV21-1|-|-|TRBJ1-4
TGTGCCAGCAGCACAAAGATGGCGCCCCGGCCTAATGAAAAACTGTTTTTT
CASSTKMAPRPNEKLFF
>TRBV10-1|-|-|TRBJ2-2
TGCGCCAGCACCCGGGGCACCGGGGAGCTGTTTTTT
CASTRGTGELFF
>TRBV3-1/TRBV3-2|-|-|TRBJ2-7
TGTGCCAGCAGCCCCAGGGTCCCCTACGAGCAGTACTTC
CASSPRVPYEQYF